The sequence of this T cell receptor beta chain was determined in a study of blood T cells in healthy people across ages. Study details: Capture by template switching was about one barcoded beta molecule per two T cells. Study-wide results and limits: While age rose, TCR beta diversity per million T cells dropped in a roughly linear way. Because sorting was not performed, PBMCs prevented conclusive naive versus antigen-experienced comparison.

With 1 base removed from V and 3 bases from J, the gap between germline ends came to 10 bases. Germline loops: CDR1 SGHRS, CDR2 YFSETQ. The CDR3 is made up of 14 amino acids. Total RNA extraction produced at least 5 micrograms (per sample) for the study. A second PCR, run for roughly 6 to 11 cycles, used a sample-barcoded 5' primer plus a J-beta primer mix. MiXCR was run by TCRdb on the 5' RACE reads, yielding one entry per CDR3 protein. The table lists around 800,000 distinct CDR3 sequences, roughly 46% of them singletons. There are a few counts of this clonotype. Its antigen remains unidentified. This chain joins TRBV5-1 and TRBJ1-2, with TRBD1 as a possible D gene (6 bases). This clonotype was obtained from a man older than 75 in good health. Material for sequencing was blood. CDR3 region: CASSLPGDHYGYTF. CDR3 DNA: TGCGCCAGCAGCTTGCCAGGGGATCACTATGGCTACACCTTC.